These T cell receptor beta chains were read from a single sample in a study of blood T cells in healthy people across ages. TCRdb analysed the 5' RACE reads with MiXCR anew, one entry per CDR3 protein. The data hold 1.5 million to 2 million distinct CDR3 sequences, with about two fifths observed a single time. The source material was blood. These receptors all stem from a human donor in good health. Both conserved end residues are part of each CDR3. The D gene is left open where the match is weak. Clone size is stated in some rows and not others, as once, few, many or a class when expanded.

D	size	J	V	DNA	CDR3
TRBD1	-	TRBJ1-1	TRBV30	TGTGCCTGGACAGGGGGCAGCACTGAAGCTTTCTTT	CAWTGGSTEAFF
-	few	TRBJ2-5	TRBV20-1	TGCAGTGCTAGAGTGTGGGAGACCCAGTACTTC	CSARVWETQYF
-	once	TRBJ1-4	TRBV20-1	TGCAGTGCTAGAGTGGTTGATGAAAAACTGTTTTTT	CSARVVDEKLFF
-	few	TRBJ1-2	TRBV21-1	TGTGCCAGCCACAAGGGATGGGGGAACGGTGGCTATGGCTACACCTTC	CASHKGWGNGGYGYTF
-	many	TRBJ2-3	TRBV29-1	TGCAGCGTTGGTGCGGGACTTCAAGGGGATACGCAGTATTTT	CSVGAGLQGDTQYF
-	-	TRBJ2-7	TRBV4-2	TGTGCCAGCAGCCAAGCGGGTAGCGGACCCTACGAGCAGTACTTC	CASSQAGSGPYEQYF
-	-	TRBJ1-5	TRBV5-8	TGTGCCAGCAGCTTTGTACGAGATTACAATCAGCCCCAGCATTTT	CASSFVRDYNQPQHF
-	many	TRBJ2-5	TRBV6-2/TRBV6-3	TGTGCCAGCAGCGCCAACAGGGACCAAGAGACCCAGTACTTC	CASSANRDQETQYF
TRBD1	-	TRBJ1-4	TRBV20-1	TGCAGTGCTAGGCCTCCGGGACAGGGAGGGGAAAAACTGTTTTTT	CSARPPGQGGEKLFF
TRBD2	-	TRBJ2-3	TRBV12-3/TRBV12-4	TGTGCCAGCAGTCCCTTCTTCGGGCTAGCGGGGGGGATAGATACGCAGTATTTT	CASSPFFGLAGGIDTQYF
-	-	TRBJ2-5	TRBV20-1	TGCAGTGCTCAGACTAGACAAGAGACCCAGTACTTC	CSAQTRQETQYF
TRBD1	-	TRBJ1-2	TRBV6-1	TGTGCCAGCAGTTTACAGGGGCCGATCTATGGCTACACCTTC	CASSLQGPIYGYTF